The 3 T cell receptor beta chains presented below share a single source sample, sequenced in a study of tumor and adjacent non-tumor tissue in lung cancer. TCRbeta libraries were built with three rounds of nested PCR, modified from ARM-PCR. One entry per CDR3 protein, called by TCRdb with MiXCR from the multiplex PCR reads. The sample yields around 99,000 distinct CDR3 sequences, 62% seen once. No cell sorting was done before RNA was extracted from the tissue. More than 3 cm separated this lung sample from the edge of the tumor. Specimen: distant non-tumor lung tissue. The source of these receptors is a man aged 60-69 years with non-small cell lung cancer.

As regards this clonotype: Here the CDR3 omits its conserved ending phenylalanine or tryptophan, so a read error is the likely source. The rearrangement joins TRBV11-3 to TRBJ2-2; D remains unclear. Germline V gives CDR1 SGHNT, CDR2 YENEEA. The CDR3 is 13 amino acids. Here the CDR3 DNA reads TGTACCAGCAGCTTAGTCACAGTCGGGGAGCTGTTTTAT. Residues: CTSSLVTVGELFY.

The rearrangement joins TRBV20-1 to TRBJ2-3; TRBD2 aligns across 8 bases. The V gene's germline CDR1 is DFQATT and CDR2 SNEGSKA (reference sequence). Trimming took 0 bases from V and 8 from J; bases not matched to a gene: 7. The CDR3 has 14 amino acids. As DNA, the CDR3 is TGCAGTGCTAGAGATAAGGGACTAGTAGGTACGCAGTATTTT. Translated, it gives CSARDKGLVGTQYF.

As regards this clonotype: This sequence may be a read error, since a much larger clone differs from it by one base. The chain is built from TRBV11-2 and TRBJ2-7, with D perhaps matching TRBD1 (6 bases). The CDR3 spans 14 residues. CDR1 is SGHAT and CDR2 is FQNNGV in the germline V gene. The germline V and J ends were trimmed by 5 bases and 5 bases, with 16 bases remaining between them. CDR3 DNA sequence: TGTGCCAGCAGCATAGCAGGGGTGGGAGACGAGCAGTACTTC. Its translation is CASSIAGVGDEQYF.